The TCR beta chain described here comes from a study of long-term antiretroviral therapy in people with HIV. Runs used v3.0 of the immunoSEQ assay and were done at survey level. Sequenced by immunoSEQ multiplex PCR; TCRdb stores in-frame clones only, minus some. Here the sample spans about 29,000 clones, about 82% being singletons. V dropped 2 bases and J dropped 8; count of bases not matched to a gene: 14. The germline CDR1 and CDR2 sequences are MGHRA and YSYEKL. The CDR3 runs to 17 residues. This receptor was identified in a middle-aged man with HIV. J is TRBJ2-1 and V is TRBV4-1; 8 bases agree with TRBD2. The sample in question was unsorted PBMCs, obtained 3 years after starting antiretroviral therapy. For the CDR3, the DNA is TGCGCCAGCAGCCAACGACCCCACTGGCGGGAGGAGGATGAGCAGTTCTTC. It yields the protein CASSQRPHWREEDEQFF.